Listed here is a single T cell receptor beta chain. The antigen it recognizes is unknown. Base qualities are not recorded, but no much larger clone differs from it by a single base. The cohort consisted of fewer than 700 healthy bone marrow donors. At the time of sampling, every cohort member was nominally healthy, though immune exposures that went unrecorded were likely present. The donor tested CMV seropositive, placing the donor among the 289 seropositive members of the cohort. Every donor gave a peripheral blood sample, and the peripheral blood mononuclear cells from that sample were used for TCR beta sequencing. Genomic DNA was extracted from the blood cell samples with the Qiagen DNeasy Blood Extraction Kit. The sample originates from a study of cytomegalovirus exposure and HLA in healthy donors (dated by TCRdb to the late 2010s). Background on the whole study: According to an earlier analysis of a few hundred of the donors, some 180 million T cells yielded roughly 110 million unique TCR beta sequences and around 280 Gb of sequence data. An early release covering 550 to 650 HLA-typed donors comprised approximately 300 gigabases of sequencing data and some 79 million unique TCR sequences. Of the roughly 390 genotyped donors, about 80% fell in the genetic ancestry cluster associated with self-reported Caucasian donors. The study aimed to test whether cataloging public T cell receptors could reveal signatures of past pathogen exposure. The study used immunosequencing to profile the T cell repertoires of 666 subjects and linked those repertoires to cytomegalovirus serostatus. Besides the first cohort of around 700 subjects, a separate validation cohort made up of 120 or so different subjects was used. The study combined high-throughput TCR immunosequencing, statistical association of individual TCRs with disease status, and machine learning to predict cytomegalovirus infection status. In a later analysis, previously published TCR beta repertoires from some 640 donors were re-analyzed and high-resolution HLA genotyping was added so that TCR occurrence patterns could be studied. Rather than using new phenotypic data, the later analysis identified candidate immune exposures from TCR beta sequences and from how often those sequences occurred across donors. An earlier analysis of about 600 of the donors used high-throughput TCR beta sequencing to judge whether each TCR beta V gene segment behaved as functional or pseudogenic. Alongside the repertoire data, information on donor age, sex, ethnicity and CMV serostatus was compiled. Genome-wide SNP genotypes for about three fifths of the roughly 670 donors were used in a later genetic analysis, which treated that subset as a discovery cohort. All discovery cohort repertoires had been generated using a single sequencing platform. HLA typing covered class I and class II loci at four-digit resolution. Typing coverage varied by locus: roughly 620-640 donors for A, B, C, DRB1 and DQB1; some 520 for DQA1; approximately 570 for DPA1; 450 to 480 for DPB1. Because of strong linkage in the cohort, five DR-DQ haplotypes were treated as single units for association and clustering. Among some 410 genotyped donors of the cohort, an average of around 240,000 unique TCR beta nucleotide sequences were sequenced per donor, approximately 20% of them non-productive.

Per the germline V gene (reference sequence), LNHDA is the CDR1 and SQIVND is the CDR2. Cut back by 7 bases and 5 bases, the V and J ends lie 17 bases apart. The CDR3 spans 14 residues, from the cysteine through the phenylalanine. Only CDR3 DNA remains: 42 bases, in frame from the first base. The study at large found these results: The classifier was reported to diagnose cytomegalovirus status with high specificity and sensitivity in both the original cohort and the validation cohort. It was suggested by the authors that the approach could potentially be generalized to other disease states and immunological phenotypes. In vitro tests confirmed that a few of the cytomegalovirus-associated TCR beta chains recognize cytomegalovirus antigens. A later analysis reported that several top co-occurrence clusters appeared linked to parvovirus B19, influenza, CMV and Epstein-Barr virus. Only TCR beta chains were sequenced in this cohort, and the absence of alpha or paired-chain data limited detectable features. When HLA alleles, especially DR and DQ, strongly co-occurred, TCR associations were difficult to assign to individual alleles. A later analysis found that most CMV-associated TCR beta chains appeared HLA-restricted, with HLA associations seemingly driven largely by CMV exposure. In a later analysis, TCR association rates were found to vary across HLA loci, with the most associated TCRs seen for DRB1 alleles and the fewest for HLA-C alleles. Some IMGT-functional V segments, including TRBV6-2 and TRBV6-3, could not be distinguished by the 87-base-pair reads and were therefore excluded. Correlated functional status among segregating V segments might be attributable to linkage disequilibrium, but an unknown experimental factor could not be ruled out. In a later analysis, HLA-associated TCR beta chains were found to be more clonally expanded and to have lower generation probabilities than equally common non-associated chains. Immune exposure information for the cohort was limited to CMV serostatus. Because counts were too low, roughly 16 rarely observed V segments, including chromosome 9 orphons, were left out of the earlier analysis of 500 to 750 of the donors. The sequencing pipeline was judged likely to have produced a cluster of highly shared sequence variants as a technical artifact. Compared with the approximately 600-donor mean, donors in an Asian-associated ancestry cluster had fewer N-insertions in productive TCRs, according to a later genetic analysis. V-gene and J-gene trimming of TCR beta chains was associated with a missense DCLRE1C variant in a later genetic analysis, and the association was replicated in an independent cohort. Because HLA typing was missing for some donors at each locus, association tests included only the typed subset. A total of 164 TCR beta chains were listed by the study as associated with cytomegalovirus. Most TCR sequences were observed very rarely across donors, whereas some public TCRs were present in many individuals. In an earlier analysis of 587 of the donors, most TCR beta V segments were observed in productive rearrangements about 87% or about 30% of the time, broadly matching IMGT annotations. Specific HLA alleles were associated with 15,000 to 20,000 TCR beta sequences at a false discovery rate of 0.05 in a later analysis. A further reported finding was that TCR beta sequences accurately predicted the HLA-A and HLA-B alleles for most subjects in the first cohort. The presence/absence analyses assumed that sequencing depth was roughly uniform across donors, and that assumption may not be true.

The method behind the library was the immunoSEQ multiplex PCR assay. For the multiplex PCR, a mixture combining 60 forward primers for TCR Vbeta segments and 13 reverse primers for TCR Jbeta segments was used. A multiplex PCR assay on genomic DNA amplified the CDR3 region of rearranged TCR beta genes. On the Illumina HiSeq System, the amplified TCR beta libraries were sequenced as 87-base-pair reads. In the paper's pipeline: A later analysis tallied roughly 78 million unique TCR beta chains across the 666 repertoires, and approximately 9.9 million of those chains were shared by two or more donors. Raw reads were error-corrected and collapsed into unique sequences by a nearest-neighbor algorithm in which closely related sequences were merged to remove PCR and sequencing errors. Alignment of CDR3 sequences to IMGT reference sequences was used to assign V, D and J gene segments. For a sequence to be retained, a match of at least six nucleotides was required to both a V gene segment and a J gene segment. A rearrangement was called productive if the CDR3 had no stop codons and remained in frame with V and J, and every other rearrangement was called non-productive. Following IMGT convention, CDR3 was defined as the stretch from the second conserved V-encoded cysteine up to the conserved J-encoded phenylalanine. In an earlier analysis of 550 to 650 of the donors, sequences lacking an unambiguous match to a single V gene segment were excluded. An earlier analysis of almost 600 of the donors classified V segments as functional when productive rearrangements were above 56.7% and as segregating when the standard deviation between donors was above 5%. To diagnose cytomegalovirus status from the catalog of TCR beta chain sequences, a statistical classification framework was built. In a later analysis, TCR nucleotide sequences were compared against IMGT/GENE-DB human TR gene sequences so that V and J genes could be assigned. A later analysis assigned CDR3 sequences and most-parsimonious VDJ recombination scenarios with the TCRdist pipeline. In a later analysis, each TCR beta chain was defined by its CDR3 amino acid sequence together with its V-gene family, and reads lacking a unique V-gene family were excluded. To address suspected cross-contamination and a sequencing artifact, a later analysis removed roughly 580 highly shared, low-generation-probability nucleotide sequences. In a later analysis, a clonal expansion index was calculated for each public chain from normalized within-repertoire ranks of inferred template counts. In a later analysis, generation probabilities were computed with a VDJ recombination model fitted to out-of-frame rearrangements, and the resulting probabilities were checked against IGoR. Hypergeometric tests were used in a later analysis to score TCR-TCR, TCR-HLA and TCR-CMV co-occurrence, with a repertoire-size bias correction applied to the TCR pairs. False discovery rates were estimated in a later analysis by permuting HLA or CMV assignments 20 times. In a later analysis, co-occurring TCRs were grouped using DBSCAN, with TCRdist sequence similarity added in when clustering inside HLA-allele-positive subsets. Repertoires with fewer than 30,000 or more than 120,000 public chains were left out of co-occurrence clustering, as were about 5 repertoires with anomalous nucleotide sharing. Imported from immuneACCESS, the table was reduced by TCRdb to in-frame sequences with V and J called. These copies leave out some clones; in studies compared against another copy, an unresolved V gene accounts for under half, and the cause of the remainder is not known. V, J and clone size are those of that table, while D and trimming were read from the DNA. The sample table holds approximately 180,000 clones, of which over 70% were seen once. The ten most abundant clones make up around 3.5% of the sample.

Sequenced: PBMCs. The sequence joins TRBV19 to TRBJ1-2; TRBD1 might be the D gene, on 5 matching bases. This receptor was identified in a woman aged 55-69 years in good health and CMV-seropositive. Here the CDR3 is given as CASMGPYKLYGYTF. In nucleotides, the sequence is TGTGCCAGTATGGGGCCGTACAAATTATATGGCTACACCTTC.